This T cell receptor (beta chain) was captured by sequencing in a study of blood T cell repertoires in COVID-19. On the study more broadly: Samples taken during acute and convalescent COVID-19 were collected in the United States, Italy and Spain. From T cells, B-cell-depleted T cells, or PBMCs came the material, which was cDNA or gDNA.

In the original analysis: From reference gene primer amplification, estimates of nucleated cell counts were derived. Only in-frame clones appear in the TCRdb table, and some are missing; sequencing was by immunoSEQ multiplex PCR. The V and J calls and clone size come from that table; D and trimming were worked out from the DNA. The sample carries roughly 49,000 clones, 70% to 90% recorded once. Per germline, CDR1 SGHRS and CDR2 YFSETQ. The CDR3 spans 19 residues. The V and J ends lost 2 bases and 2 bases, in that order; junction bases with no gene match: 11. The V gene is TRBV5-1, the J gene TRBJ2-2, with 11 bases fitting TRBD2. This sequence originates from a human donor in a cohort sampled during active COVID-19. The specimen was peripheral blood. CDR3 residues: CASSLLAGTSGANTGELFF. In DNA form, the CDR3 reads TGCGCCAGCAGCTTACTGGCCGGGACTAGCGGAGCCAACACCGGGGAGCTGTTTTTT.